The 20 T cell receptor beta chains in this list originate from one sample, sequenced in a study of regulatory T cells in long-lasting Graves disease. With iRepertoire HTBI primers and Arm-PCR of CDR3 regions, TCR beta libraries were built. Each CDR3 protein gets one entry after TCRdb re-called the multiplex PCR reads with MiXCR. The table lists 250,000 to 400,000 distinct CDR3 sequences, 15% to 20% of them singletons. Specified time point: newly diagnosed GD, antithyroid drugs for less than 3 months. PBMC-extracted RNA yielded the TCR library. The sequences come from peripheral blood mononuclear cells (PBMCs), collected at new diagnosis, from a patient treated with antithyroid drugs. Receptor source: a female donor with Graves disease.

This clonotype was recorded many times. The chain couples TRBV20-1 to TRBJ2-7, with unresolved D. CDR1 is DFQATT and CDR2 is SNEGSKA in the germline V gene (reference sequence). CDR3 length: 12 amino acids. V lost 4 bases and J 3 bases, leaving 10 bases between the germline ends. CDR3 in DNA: TGCAGTGCTACTCGGTCCATCTACGAGCAGTACTTC. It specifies CSATRSIYEQYF.

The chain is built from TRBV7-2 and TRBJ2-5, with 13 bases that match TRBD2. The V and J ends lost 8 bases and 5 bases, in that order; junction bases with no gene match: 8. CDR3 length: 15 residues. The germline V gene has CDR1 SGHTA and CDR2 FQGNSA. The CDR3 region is CASGTSGASRETQYF. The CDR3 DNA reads TGTGCCAGCGGGACTAGCGGGGCCTCCCGGGAGACCCAGTACTTC.

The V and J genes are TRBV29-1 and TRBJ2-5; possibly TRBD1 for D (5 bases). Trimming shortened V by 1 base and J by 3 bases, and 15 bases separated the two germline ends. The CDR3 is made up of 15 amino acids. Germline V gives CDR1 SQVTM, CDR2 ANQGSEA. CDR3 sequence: CSVEVSRQIKETQYF. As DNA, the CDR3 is TGCAGCGTTGAAGTATCTCGACAGATTAAAGAGACCCAGTACTTC.

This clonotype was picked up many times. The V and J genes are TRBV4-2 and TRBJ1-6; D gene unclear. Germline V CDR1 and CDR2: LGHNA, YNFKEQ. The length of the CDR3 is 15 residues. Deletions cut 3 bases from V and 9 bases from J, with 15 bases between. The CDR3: CASSHSWVWGSPLHF. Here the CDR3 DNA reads TGTGCCAGCAGCCACAGTTGGGTTTGGGGTTCACCCCTCCACTTT.

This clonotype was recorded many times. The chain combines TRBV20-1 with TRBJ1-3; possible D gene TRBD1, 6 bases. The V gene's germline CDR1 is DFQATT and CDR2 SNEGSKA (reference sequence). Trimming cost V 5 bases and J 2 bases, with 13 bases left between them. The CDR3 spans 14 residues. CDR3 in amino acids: CSALKTGTGNTIYF. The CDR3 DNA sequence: TGCAGTGCTTTAAAAACAGGGACTGGAAACACCATATATTTT.

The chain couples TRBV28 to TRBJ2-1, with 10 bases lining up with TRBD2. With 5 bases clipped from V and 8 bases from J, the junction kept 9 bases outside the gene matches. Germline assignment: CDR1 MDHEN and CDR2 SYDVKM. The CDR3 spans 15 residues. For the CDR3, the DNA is TGTGCCAGCAGTATCGGGAGCGGGAGGGCTGATGAGCAGTTCTTC. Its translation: CASSIGSGRADEQFF.

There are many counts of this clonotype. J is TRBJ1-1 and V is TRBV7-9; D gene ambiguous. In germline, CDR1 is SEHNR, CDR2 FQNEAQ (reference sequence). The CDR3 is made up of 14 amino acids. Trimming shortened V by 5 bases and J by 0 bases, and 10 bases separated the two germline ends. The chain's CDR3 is CASSQRALNTEAFF. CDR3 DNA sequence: TGTGCCAGCAGCCAACGGGCGTTGAACACTGAAGCTTTCTTT.

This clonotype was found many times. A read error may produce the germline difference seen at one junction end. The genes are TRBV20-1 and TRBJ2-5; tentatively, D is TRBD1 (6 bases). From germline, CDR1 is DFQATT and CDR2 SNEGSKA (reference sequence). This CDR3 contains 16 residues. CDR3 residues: CSAGDYREPRGETQYF. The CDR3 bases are TGCAGTGCTGGAGACTACAGGGAACCGAGAGGAGAGACCCAGTACTTC.

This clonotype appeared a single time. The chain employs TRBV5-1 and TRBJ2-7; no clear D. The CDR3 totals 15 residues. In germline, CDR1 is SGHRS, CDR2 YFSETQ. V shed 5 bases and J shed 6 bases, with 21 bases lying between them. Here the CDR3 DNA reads TGCGCCAGCAGTCTTACGGCGGATGATCGGGTCGAGCAGTACTTC. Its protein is CASSLTADDRVEQYF. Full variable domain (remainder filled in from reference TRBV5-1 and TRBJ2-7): KAGVTQTPRYLIKTRGQQVTLSCSPISGHRSVSWYQQTPGQGLQFLFEYFSETQRNKGNFPGRFSGRQFSNSRSEMNVSTLELGDSALYLCASSLTADDRVEQYFGPGTRLTVT.

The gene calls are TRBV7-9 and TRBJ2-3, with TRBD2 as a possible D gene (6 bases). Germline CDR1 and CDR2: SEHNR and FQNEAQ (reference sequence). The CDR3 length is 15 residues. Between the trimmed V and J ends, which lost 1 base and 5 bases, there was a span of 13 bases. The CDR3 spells CASSLGGGVGDTQYF. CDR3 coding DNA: TGTGCCAGCAGCTTAGGAGGAGGGGTGGGAGATACGCAGTATTTT.

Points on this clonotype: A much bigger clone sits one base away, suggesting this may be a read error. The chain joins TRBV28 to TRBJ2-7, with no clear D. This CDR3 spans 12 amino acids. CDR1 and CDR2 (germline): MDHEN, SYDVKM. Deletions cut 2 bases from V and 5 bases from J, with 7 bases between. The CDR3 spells CASSLDGNEQYF. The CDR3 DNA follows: TGTGCCAGCAGTTTAGACGGAAACGAGCAGTACTTC.

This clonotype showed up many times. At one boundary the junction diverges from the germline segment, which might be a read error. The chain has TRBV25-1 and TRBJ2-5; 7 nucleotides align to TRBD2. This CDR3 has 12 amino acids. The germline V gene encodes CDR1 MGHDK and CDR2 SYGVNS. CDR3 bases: TGTGCCAGCAGTGAATTGGGACTACCGGCGTTCTTC. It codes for CASSELGLPAFF. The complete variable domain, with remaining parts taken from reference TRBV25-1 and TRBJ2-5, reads EADIYQTPRYLVIGTGKKITLECSQTMGHDKMYWYQQDPGMELHLIHYSYGVNSTEKGDLSSESTVSRIRTEHFPLTLESARPSHTSQYLCASSELGLPAFFGPGTRLLVL.

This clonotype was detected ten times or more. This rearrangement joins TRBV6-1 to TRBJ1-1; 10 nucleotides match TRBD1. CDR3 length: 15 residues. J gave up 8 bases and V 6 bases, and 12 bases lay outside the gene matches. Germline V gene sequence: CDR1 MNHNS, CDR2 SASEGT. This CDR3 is CASRDPGQGTEEAFF. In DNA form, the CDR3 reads TGTGCCAGCAGAGACCCGGGACAGGGGACAGAGGAAGCTTTCTTT.

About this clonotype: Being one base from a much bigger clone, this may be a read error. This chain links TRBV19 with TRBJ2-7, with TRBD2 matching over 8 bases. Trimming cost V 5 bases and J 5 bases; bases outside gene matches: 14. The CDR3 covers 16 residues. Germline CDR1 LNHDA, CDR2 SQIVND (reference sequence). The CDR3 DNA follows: TGTGCCAGTAGTTCACGGGCTGGCGGGAGGTTCGACGAGCAGTACTTC. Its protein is CASSSRAGGRFDEQYF.

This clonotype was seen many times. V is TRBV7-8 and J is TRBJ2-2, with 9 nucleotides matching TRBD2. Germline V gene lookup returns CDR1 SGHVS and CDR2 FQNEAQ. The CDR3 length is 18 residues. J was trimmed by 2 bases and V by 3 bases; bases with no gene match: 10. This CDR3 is CASSLGPAGGGNTGELFF. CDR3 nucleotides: TGTGCCAGCAGCTTGGGACCAGCGGGAGGCGGAAACACCGGGGAGCTGTTTTTT. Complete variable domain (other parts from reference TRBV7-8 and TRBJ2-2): GAGVSQSPRYKVAKRGQDVALRCDPISGHVSLFWYQQALGQGPEFLTYFQNEAQLDKSGLPSDRFFAERPEGSVSTLKIQRTQQEDSAVYLCASSLGPAGGGNTGELFFGEGSRLTVL.

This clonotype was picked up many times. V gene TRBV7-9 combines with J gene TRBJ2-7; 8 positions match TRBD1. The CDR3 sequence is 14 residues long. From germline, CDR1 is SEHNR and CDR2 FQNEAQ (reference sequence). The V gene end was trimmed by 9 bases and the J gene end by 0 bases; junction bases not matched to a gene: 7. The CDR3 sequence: CASGRGRDSYEQYF. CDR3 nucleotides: TGTGCCAGTGGCAGGGGGCGAGACTCCTACGAGCAGTACTTC.

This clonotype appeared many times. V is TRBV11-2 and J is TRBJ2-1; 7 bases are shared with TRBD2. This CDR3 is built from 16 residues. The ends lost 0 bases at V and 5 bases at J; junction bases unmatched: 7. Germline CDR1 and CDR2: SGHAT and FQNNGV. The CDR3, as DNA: TGTGCCAGCAGCTTAGATTGGTTGCTAGCGGACAATGAGCAGTTCTTC. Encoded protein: CASSLDWLLADNEQFF.

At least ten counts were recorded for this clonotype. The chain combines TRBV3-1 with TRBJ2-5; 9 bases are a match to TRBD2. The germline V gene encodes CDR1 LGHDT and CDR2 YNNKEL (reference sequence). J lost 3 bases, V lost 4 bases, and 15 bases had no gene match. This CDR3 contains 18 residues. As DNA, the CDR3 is TGTGCCAGCAGCCTAGGACTAGCGCGAGGATTGGGTGAAGAGACCCAGTACTTC. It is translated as CASSLGLARGLGEETQYF.

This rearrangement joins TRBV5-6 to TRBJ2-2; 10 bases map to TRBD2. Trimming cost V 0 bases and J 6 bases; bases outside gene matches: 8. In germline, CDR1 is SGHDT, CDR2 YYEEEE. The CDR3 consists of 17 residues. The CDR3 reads CASSLVGLAGDPGELFF. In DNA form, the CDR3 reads TGTGCCAGCAGCTTGGTTGGGCTAGCGGGAGACCCCGGGGAGCTGTTTTTT.

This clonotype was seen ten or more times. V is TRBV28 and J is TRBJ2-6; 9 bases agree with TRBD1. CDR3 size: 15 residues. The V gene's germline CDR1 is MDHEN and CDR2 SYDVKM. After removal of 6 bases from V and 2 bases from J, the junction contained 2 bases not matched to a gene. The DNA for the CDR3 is TGTGCCAGCAGCCGGGACAGGGCTGGGGCCAACGTCCTGACTTTC. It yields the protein CASSRDRAGANVLTF.